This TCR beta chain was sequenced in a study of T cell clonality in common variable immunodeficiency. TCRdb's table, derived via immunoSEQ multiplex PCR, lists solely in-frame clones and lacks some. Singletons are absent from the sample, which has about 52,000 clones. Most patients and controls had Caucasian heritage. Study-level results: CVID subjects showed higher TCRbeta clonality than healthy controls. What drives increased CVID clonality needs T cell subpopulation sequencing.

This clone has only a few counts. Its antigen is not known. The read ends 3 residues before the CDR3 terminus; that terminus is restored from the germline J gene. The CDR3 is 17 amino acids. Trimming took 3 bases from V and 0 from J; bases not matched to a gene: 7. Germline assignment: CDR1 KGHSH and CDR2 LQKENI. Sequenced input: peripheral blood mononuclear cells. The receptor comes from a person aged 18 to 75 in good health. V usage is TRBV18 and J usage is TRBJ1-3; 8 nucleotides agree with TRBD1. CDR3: CASSPSRQGHSGNTIYF. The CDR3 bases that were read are TGTGCCAGCTCACCCAGCAGACAGGGGCACTCTGGAAACACC.